The 3 T cell receptor beta chains listed next were all sequenced from one sample in a study of blood T cell repertoires in COVID-19. Profiling relied on immunoSEQ multiplex PCR, and the TCRdb table lists in-frame clones only, not all of them. The sample includes about 80,000 clones, approximately 88% of them seen just once. The sample consisted of peripheral blood. Source of these receptors: a man aged 25 to 40 with acute or convalescent COVID-19.

The chain couples TRBV28 to TRBJ2-3; 7 bases are a match to TRBD2. V lost 5 bases to trimming and J lost 3 bases; unmatched junction nucleotides: 8. Germline V gene data show CDR1 as MDHEN and CDR2 as SYDVKM. The CDR3 covers 15 residues. The CDR3, as DNA: TGTGCCAGCAGTCCCCAAGGCGGGGGAACAGATACGCAGTATTTT. This sequence encodes CASSPQGGGTDTQYF.

The genes are TRBV2 and TRBJ2-2; TRBD2 matches at 13 bases. Trimming took 8 bases from V and 7 from J; bases not matched to a gene: 4. Germline loops: CDR1 SNHLY, CDR2 FYNNEI. The CDR3 has 14 residues. The CDR3 bases are TGTGCCAGCTGGGGACTAGCGGGGATCGGGGAGCTGTTTTTT. Translating gives CASWGLAGIGELFF.

The gene calls are TRBV10-3 and TRBJ2-2, with 12 bases identical to TRBD2. In germline, CDR1 is ENHRY, CDR2 SYGVKD. The CDR3 runs to 17 residues. Unmatched junction bases numbered 4, after V lost 5 bases and J lost 0 bases. CDR3 protein: CAISSTSGRTNTGELFF. Written as DNA, the CDR3 is TGTGCCATCAGTTCTACTAGCGGGAGGACGAACACCGGGGAGCTGTTTTTT.